This TCR beta chain was sequenced during a study of T cell clonotyping in hematopoietic cell transplantation (dated by TCRdb to the early 2020s). Regarding the study in general: Recipient samples taken before transplant were collected after cytoreduction. Patients were recruited between 2015 and early 2017 and followed until late 2020 or death. In the study, over a hundred blood samples were gathered from roughly 33 consecutive transplant recipients and their related donors.

With the immunoSEQ assay, which is a bias-controlled multiplex PCR relying on V- and J-specific primers, TCR beta CDR3 regions were amplified from genomic DNA. In a second PCR step, a proprietary barcode and Illumina adapter sequences were attached to the CDR3 amplicons. An Illumina MiSeq instrument was used for sequencing of the CDR3 libraries. The study's processing was this. Export and quality control were handled in immunoSEQ Analyzer 3.0, while downstream analyses relied on R Bioconductor and Immunarch. Only productive rearrangements in the normalized downsampled data set were used to calculate repertoire metrics. Pathologically expanded clonotypes were defined as those larger than 5 templates in the normalized cohort. The Inverse Simpson Index served as the measure of repertoire diversity. CMV-specificity analyses were carried out on the non-normalized data set to capture all clonotypes. Drawn from immuneACCESS, this table holds only the in-frame rearrangements with V and J called that TCRdb kept. Clones are partly lost; checked studies trace under half to an unresolved V gene and leave the rest unexplained. V, J and clone size were drawn from that table, and D and trimming were deduced from the DNA. This sample comprises roughly 46,000 clones, approximately 82% of them detected only once. The top ten constitute over 4% of the sample.

Overall results and qualifications from the work: Broader posttransplant TCR repertoire diversity was predicted by donor and pretransplant recipient Inverse Simpson Index values. Only a small fraction of recipient repertoires overlapped donor repertoires, with over 95% appearing de novo at the given depth. Recipient TCR diversity fell after transplant, with pathologically expanded clonotypes rising progressively from day 30 to day 180. The sample size was limited, and because cells were not sorted, the contributions of CD4 and CD8 repertoires could not be separated.

In the case of this clone: The clone's antigen remains unknown. There are no base qualities to consult, and no much larger clone falls within one base.

Looking up the germline V gene (reference sequence) yields CDR1 GTSNPN and CDR2 SVGIG. Counted from cysteine to phenylalanine, this CDR3 has 11 amino acids. Here the CDR3 DNA is all that survives: 33 bases in frame from base 1. The V and J ends are trimmed by 0 bases and 14 bases, leaving 13 bases between them. The sample's time point label, decoded: recipient sample about 28 days before transplant, after cytoreduction. Blood from recipients was drawn roughly 28 days before transplant, then again at days 30, 100 and 180 after transplant. Nuclei Lysis Solution was used to extract genomic DNA from fresh or cryopreserved unfractionated peripheral blood mononuclear cells.

The rearranged segments are TRBV30 and TRBJ2-5, and perhaps TRBD1 as D gene, on 6 matching bases. The starting material was peripheral blood mononuclear cells, obtained before stem cell transplant. This clonotype was sampled from a man aged 55 to 70 with myelodysplastic syndrome. Some clones in this sample may be carry-over from other donors' samples. The CDR3 protein: CAWSVSDSRYF. The nucleotides are TGTGCCTGGAGTGTATCGGACAGCCGTTACTTC.